The 5 T cell receptor beta chains in this list originate from one sample, sequenced in a study of immune heterogeneity within non-small cell lung tumors. Bulk tumor genomic DNA (about 590 ng per sample) served as template. Biopsies that were spaced far apart were taken, several per primary tumor, during surgery. These patients got curative surgery after being newly diagnosed with untreated non-small cell lung cancer. With 32 V and 13 J primers, multiplex PCR amplified the TCR beta CDR3. TCRdb redid the calling of the multiplex PCR reads with MiXCR, one entry per CDR3 protein. This table has some 11,000 distinct CDR3 sequences, around 30% appearing once. The specimen sequenced was lung tumor tissue. The receptors were sampled from a woman aged 45-59 years with non-small cell lung cancer.

This chain joins TRBV2 and TRBJ2-1, with D uncertain. The CDR3 is 12 residues long. Germline V lookup: CDR1 SNHLY, CDR2 FYNNEI. With 5 bases removed from V and 6 bases from J, the gap between germline ends came to 8 bases. The DNA for the CDR3 is TGTGCCAGCAGTCAAGGCCCCAATGAGCAGTTCTTC. The encoded protein is CASSQGPNEQFF.

The genes are TRBV12-3 or TRBV12-4 and TRBJ2-6; D is unclear. V was shortened by 3 bases and J by 1 base, with 1 base between the two germline ends. There are 13 residues in the CDR3. The CDR3 region has the DNA TGTGCCAGCAGTTTTTCTGGGGCCAACGTCCTGACTTTC. Its translation: CASSFSGANVLTF.

The V gene is TRBV5-5, the J gene TRBJ2-2; D perhaps matches TRBD2 (6 bases). V was trimmed by 2 bases and J by 7 bases, leaving 12 bases between them. Germline CDR1 is SGHKS and CDR2 is YYEKEE (reference sequence). The CDR3 sequence is 14 residues long. As DNA, the CDR3 is TGTGCCAGCAGCTTATGGCAGGGAGGCGGGGAGCTGTTTTTT. Its translation is CASSLWQGGGELFF.

This clonotype is labeled medium-sized (0.01 to 0.1%). The chain is built from TRBV2 and TRBJ2-7; 8 positions agree with TRBD1. Germline V gene data show CDR1 as SNHLY and CDR2 as FYNNEI. This CDR3 contains 13 residues. Trimming cost V 6 bases and J 3 bases; bases outside gene matches: 4. CDR3 amino acids: CASRDRAVYEQYF. The CDR3 DNA reads TGTGCCAGCAGGGACAGGGCCGTCTACGAGCAGTACTTC.

This clonotype was picked up a small number of times. The chain recombines TRBV6-1 with TRBJ1-3, with a tentative D call TRBD1 (6 bases). V shed 5 bases and J shed 5 bases, with 13 bases lying between them. There are 14 residues in the CDR3. Germline V gene sequence: CDR1 MNHNS, CDR2 SASEGT. This CDR3 is CASSPMDSRNTIYF. The CDR3 nucleotides read TGTGCCAGCAGTCCAATGGACAGCCGAAACACCATATATTTT.